The clone carrying this T cell receptor beta chain was detected only a few times. Its specificity is not known. For TCR beta, libraries came from iRepertoire HTBI primers and Arm-PCR of CDR3 regions. Each CDR3 protein is one row after TCRdb ran MiXCR on the multiplex PCR reads. Of hundreds of thousands of distinct CDR3 sequences listed, around 20% are singletons. Time point denoted: persistent/refractory GD, antithyroid drugs over 5 years with positive TRAb. Extracted RNA from PBMCs served as the source of the TCR library. The data stem from a study of regulatory T cells in long-lasting Graves disease. Overall study results and limits: The study examined only peripheral blood, not thyroid tissue. In persistent patients, shared public clonotypes (around 2,500) outnumbered those in new patients (approximately 880).

The germline CDR1 and CDR2 sequences are SEHNR and FQNEAQ (reference sequence). The CDR3 consists of 15 residues. J lost 5 bases, V lost 5 bases, and 7 bases had no gene match. This sequence originates from a female donor with Graves disease. The rearrangement joins TRBV7-9 to TRBJ2-2; 8 bases are a match to TRBD1. This specimen was peripheral blood mononuclear cells (PBMCs), taken when the disease was refractory, from a patient treated with antithyroid drugs. CDR3 DNA sequence: TGTGCCAGCAGCCCCGGACAGGGAGAGACCGGGGAGCTGTTTTTT. It translates to CASSPGQGETGELFF.